This T cell receptor beta chain is drawn from a study of post-analysis software for immune sequencing data. Study conclusions and caveats: In patients, five TRBV segments were more frequent than in controls, with TRBV5-6, TRBV5-1 and TRBV20-1 among them.

In this sample, this clonotype turned up many times. Its target is unknown. The TCR beta cDNA libraries carried unique molecular identifiers. Roughly 0.5 million cDNA molecules were obtained from 1 to 10 million T cells. TCRdb reanalysed the PCR reads using MiXCR and keeps one entry per CDR3 protein. The sample lists hundreds of thousands of distinct CDR3 sequences, less than 40% occurring once. This CDR3 comprises 15 residues. J lost 6 bases, V lost 0 bases, and 4 bases had no gene match. Germline CDR1 SGHRS, CDR2 YFSETQ. V is TRBV5-1 and J is TRBJ2-1, with 9 bases matching TRBD2. The receptor comes from a girl aged 2 to 9 with multiple sclerosis. Sequences were obtained from blood. The CDR3 bases are TGCGCCAGCAGCTTGGAGCCTAGCGGGGTCAATGAGCAGTTCTTC. Translated: CASSLEPSGVNEQFF.